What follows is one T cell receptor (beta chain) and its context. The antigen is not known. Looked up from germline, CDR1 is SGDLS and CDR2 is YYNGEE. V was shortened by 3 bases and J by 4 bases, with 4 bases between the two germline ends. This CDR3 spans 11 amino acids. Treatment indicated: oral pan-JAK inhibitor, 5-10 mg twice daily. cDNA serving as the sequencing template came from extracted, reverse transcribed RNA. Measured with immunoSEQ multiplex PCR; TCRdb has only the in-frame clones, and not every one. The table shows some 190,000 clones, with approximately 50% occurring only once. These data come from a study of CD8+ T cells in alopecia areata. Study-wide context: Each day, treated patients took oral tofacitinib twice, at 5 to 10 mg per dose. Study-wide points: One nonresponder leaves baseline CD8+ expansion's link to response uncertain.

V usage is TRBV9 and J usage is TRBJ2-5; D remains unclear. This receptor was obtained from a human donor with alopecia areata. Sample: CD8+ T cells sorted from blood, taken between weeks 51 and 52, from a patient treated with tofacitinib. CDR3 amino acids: CASSEGETQYF. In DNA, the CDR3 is TGTGCCAGCAGCGAAGGAGAGACCCAGTACTTC.